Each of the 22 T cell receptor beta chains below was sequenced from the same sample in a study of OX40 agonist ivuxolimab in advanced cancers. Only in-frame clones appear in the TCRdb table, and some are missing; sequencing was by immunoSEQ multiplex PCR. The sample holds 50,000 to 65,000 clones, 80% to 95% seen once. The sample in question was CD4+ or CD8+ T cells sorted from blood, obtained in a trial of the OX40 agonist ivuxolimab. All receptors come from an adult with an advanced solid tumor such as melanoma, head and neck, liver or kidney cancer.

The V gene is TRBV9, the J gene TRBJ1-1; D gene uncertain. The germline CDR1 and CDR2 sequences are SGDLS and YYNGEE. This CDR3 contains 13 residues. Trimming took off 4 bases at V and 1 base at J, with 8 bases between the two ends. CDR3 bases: TGTGCCAGCAGCCCCCAACAGAACACTGAAGCTTTCTTT. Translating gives CASSPQQNTEAFF.

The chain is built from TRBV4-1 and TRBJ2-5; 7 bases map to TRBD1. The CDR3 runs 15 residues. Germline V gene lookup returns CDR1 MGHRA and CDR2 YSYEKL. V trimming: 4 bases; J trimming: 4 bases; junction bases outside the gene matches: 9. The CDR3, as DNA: TGCGCCAGCAGCCCCCAACAGGGGCCCGGAGAGACCCAGTACTTC. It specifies CASSPQQGPGETQYF.

The DNA for the CDR3 is TGTGCCAGTAGTACCTCTTTGACAAGTCCCTATGGCTACACCTTC. The encoded protein is CASSTSLTSPYGYTF. V usage is TRBV19 and J usage is TRBJ1-2; D call uncertain. CDR3 length equals 15 residues. Germline V gene lookup returns CDR1 LNHDA and CDR2 SQIVND (reference sequence). The ends were cut back, 4 bases at V and 4 bases at J, with 16 bases in the middle.

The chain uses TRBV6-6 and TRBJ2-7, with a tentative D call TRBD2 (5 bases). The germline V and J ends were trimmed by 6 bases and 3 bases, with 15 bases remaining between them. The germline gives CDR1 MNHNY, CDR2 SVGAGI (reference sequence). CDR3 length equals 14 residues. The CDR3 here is CASSIGLTNYEQYF. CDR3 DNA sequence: TGTGCCAGCAGCATCGGACTGACTAACTACGAGCAGTACTTC.

The CDR3 DNA is TGTGCCAGCAGTCACCGATCAGATACGCAGTATTTT. Translated: CASSHRSDTQYF. The chain carries TRBV7-8 and TRBJ2-3; D unresolved. CDR3 length equals 12 residues. Trimming stripped 6 bases from V and 4 bases from J, with 8 bases between. CDR1 is SGHVS, CDR2 FQNEAQ, per germline.

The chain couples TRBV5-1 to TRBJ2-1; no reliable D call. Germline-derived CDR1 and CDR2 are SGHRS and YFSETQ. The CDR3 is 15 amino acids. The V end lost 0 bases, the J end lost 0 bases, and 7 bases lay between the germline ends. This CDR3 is CASSLDTPSYNEQFF. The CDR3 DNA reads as TGCGCCAGCAGCTTGGACACCCCCTCCTACAATGAGCAGTTCTTC.

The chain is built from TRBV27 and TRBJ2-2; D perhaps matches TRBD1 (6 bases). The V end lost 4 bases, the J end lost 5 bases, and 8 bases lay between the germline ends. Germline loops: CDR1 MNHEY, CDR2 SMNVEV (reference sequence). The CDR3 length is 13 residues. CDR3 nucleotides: TGTGCCAGCAGTTGGGGGCCGACCGGGGAGCTGTTTTTT. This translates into CASSWGPTGELFF.

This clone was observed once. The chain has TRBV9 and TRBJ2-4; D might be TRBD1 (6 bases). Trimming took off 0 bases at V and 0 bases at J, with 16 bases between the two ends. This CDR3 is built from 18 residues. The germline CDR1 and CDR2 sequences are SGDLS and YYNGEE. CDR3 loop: CASSVGLSGTLAKNIQYF. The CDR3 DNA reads TGTGCCAGCAGCGTAGGCTTATCAGGGACACTAGCCAAAAACATTCAGTACTTC. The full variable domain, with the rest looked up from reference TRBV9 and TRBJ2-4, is DSGVTQTPKHLITATGQRVTLRCSPRSGDLSVYWYQQSLDQGLQFLIQYYNGEERAKGNILERFSAQQFPDLHSELNLSSLELGDSALYFCASSVGLSGTLAKNIQYFGAGTRLSVL.

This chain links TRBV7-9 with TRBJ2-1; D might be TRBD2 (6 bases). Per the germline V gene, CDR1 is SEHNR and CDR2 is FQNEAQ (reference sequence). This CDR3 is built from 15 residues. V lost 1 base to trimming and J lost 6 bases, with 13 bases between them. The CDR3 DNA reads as TGTGCCAGCAGCTTAGTCGGGGGTATCGGCAATGAGCAGTTCTTC. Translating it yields CASSLVGGIGNEQFF.

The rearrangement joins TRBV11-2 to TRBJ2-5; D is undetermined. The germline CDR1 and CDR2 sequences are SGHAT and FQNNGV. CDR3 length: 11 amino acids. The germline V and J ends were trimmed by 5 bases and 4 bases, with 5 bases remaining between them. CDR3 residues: CASSRGETQYF. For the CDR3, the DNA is TGTGCCAGCAGCCGCGGAGAGACCCAGTACTTC.

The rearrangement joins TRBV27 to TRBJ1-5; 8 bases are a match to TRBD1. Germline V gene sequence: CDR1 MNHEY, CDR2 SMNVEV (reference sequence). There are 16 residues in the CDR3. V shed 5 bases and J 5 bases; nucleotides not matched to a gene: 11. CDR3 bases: TGTGCCAGCAGTGAACAGACAGGGGTCAATGATCAGCCCCAGCATTTT. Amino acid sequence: CASSEQTGVNDQPQHF.

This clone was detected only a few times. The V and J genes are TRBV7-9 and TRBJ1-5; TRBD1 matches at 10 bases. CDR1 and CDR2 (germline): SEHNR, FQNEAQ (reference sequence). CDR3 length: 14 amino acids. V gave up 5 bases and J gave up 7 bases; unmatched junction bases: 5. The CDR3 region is CASSPGQGIQPQHF. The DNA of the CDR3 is TGTGCCAGCAGCCCGGGACAGGGGATCCAGCCCCAGCATTTT.

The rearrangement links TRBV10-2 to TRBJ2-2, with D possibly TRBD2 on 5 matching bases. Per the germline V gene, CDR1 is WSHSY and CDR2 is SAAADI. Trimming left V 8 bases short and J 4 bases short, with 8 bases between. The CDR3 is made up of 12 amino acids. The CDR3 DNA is TGCGCCAGCGGGAGCGGCACCGGGGAGCTGTTTTTT. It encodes CASGSGTGELFF.

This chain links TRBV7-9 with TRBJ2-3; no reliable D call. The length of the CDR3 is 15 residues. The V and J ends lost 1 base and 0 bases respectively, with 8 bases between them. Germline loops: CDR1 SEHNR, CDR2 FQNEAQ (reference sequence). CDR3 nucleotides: TGTGCCAGCAGCTTAGGAGGCTACAGCACAGATACGCAGTATTTT. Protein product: CASSLGGYSTDTQYF.

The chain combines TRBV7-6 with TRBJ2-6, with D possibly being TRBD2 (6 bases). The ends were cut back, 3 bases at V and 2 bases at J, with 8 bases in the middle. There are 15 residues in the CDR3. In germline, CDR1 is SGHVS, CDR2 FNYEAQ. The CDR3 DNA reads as TGTGCCAGCAGCTTCGGAGGGACTGGGGCCAACGTCCTGACTTTC. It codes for CASSFGGTGANVLTF.

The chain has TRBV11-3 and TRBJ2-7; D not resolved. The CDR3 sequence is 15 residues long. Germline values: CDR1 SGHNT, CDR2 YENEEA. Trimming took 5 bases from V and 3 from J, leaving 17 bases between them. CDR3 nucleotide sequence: TGTGCCAGCAGCCTCACACTAACTGAGGACTACGAGCAGTACTTC. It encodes CASSLTLTEDYEQYF.

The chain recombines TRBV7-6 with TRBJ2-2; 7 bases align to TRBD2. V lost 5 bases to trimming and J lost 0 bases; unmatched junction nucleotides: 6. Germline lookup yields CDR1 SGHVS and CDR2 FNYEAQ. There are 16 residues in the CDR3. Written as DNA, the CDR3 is TGTGCCAGCAGCCCGGAGCTAGCGGCGAACACCGGGGAGCTGTTTTTT. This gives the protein CASSPELAANTGELFF.

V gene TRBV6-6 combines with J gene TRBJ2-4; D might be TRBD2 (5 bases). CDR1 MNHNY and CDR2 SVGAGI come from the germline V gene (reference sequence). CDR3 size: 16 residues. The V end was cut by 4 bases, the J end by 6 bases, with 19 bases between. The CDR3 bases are TGTGCCAGCAGTTCGTTCCGGTCGGGGTTCGGAAACATTCAGTACTTC. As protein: CASSSFRSGFGNIQYF.

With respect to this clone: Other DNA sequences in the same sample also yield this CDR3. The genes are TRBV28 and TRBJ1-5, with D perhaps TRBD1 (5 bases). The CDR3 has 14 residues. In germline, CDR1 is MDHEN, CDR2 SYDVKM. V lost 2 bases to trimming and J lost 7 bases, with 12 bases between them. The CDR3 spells CASSLPGGGQPQHF. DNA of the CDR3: TGTGCCAGCAGTTTACCGGGGGGGGGACAGCCCCAGCATTTT.

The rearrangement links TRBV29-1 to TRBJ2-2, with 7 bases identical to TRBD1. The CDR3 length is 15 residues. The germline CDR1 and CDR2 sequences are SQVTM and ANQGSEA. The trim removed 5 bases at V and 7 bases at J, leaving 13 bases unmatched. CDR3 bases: TGCAGCGTTTTACCCCGGGACAGCCCTATCGGGGAGCTGTTTTTT. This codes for CSVLPRDSPIGELFF.

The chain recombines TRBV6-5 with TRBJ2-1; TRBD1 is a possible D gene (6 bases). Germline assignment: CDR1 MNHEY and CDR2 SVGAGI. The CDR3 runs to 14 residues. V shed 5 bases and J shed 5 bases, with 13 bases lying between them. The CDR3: CASSTPGQNNEQFF. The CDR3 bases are TGTGCCAGCAGTACCCCAGGACAGAACAATGAGCAGTTCTTC.

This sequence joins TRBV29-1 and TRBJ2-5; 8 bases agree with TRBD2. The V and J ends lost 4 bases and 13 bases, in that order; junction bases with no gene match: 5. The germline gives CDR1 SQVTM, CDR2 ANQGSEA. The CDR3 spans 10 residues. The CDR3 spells CSVVAGLAYF. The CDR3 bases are TGCAGCGTTGTCGCAGGACTAGCGTACTTC.